A single sample gave rise to the 31 T cell receptor beta chains below, sequenced in a study of blood T cell repertoires in COVID-19. Sequenced by immunoSEQ multiplex PCR; TCRdb stores in-frame clones only, minus some. Altogether fewer than 200,000 clones are present, roughly 80% being singletons, with the ten largest covering 3.7%. Source material: peripheral blood. The receptor set was obtained from a woman aged 80 or older with acute or convalescent COVID-19.

This clone has only one observation. The chain is built from TRBV30 and TRBJ1-2; 9 bases are a match to TRBD1. V trimming: 4 bases; J trimming: 1 base; junction bases outside the gene matches: 10. This CDR3 region has 16 residues. Germline V gives CDR1 GTSNPN, CDR2 SVGIG (reference sequence). The CDR3 reads CAWTLNRGRLNYGYTF. CDR3 coding DNA: TGTGCCTGGACCCTAAACAGGGGGCGCCTTAACTATGGCTACACCTTC.

The CDR3 sequence is CASSDRQGNQPQHF. CDR3 coding DNA: TGTGCCAGCAGTGATAGACAGGGCAATCAGCCCCAGCATTTT. This chain joins TRBV6-6 and TRBJ1-5; a weak D match, TRBD1 (6 bases). The CDR3 covers 14 residues. Per the germline V gene, CDR1 is MNHNY and CDR2 is SVGAGI (reference sequence). The V and J ends lost 5 bases and 2 bases respectively, with 10 bases between them.

The chain has TRBV29-1 and TRBJ2-1, with 8 bases lining up with TRBD2. The CDR3 spans 13 residues. The ends lost 6 bases at V and 5 bases at J; junction bases unmatched: 6. The germline gives CDR1 SQVTM, CDR2 ANQGSEA. CDR3: CSVARGGDNEQFF. CDR3 DNA: TGCAGCGTGGCCCGGGGGGGGGACAATGAGCAGTTCTTC.

The V call is TRBV5-1, the J call TRBJ1-3, with TRBD1 as a possible D gene (5 bases). V lost 3 bases and J lost 0, with 10 bases in between. The CDR3 is 15 residues long. Germline CDR1 and CDR2: SGHRS and YFSETQ. The CDR3 is CASSSTEASGNTIYF. The CDR3 bases are TGCGCCAGCAGCTCGACAGAAGCCTCTGGAAACACCATATATTTT.

The chain combines TRBV3-1 (or the pseudogene TRBV3-2) with TRBJ2-1; D may be TRBD2 (5 bases). Germline CDR1 reads LGHDT; CDR2 reads YNNKEL (reference sequence). There are 16 residues in the CDR3. The V end was cut by 0 bases, the J end by 0 bases, with 9 bases between. The CDR3 is CASSQDSGSSYNEQFF. CDR3 nucleotides: TGTGCCAGCAGCCAAGATTCGGGGAGCTCCTACAATGAGCAGTTCTTC.

V usage is TRBV19 and J usage is TRBJ1-1; D is ambiguous. The CDR3 runs to 15 residues. Trimming pared 2 bases from V and 1 base from J, leaving 11 bases between. CDR1 and CDR2 (germline): LNHDA, SQIVND (reference sequence). CDR3 sequence reads: CASSILGRENTEAFF. The CDR3 nucleotides read TGTGCCAGTAGTATACTAGGACGGGAGAACACTGAAGCTTTCTTT.

V is TRBV4-2 and J is TRBJ2-7; D unclear. Germline CDR1 is LGHNA and CDR2 is YNFKEQ. This CDR3 spans 14 amino acids. Deletions cut 0 bases from V and 0 bases from J, with 6 bases between. The CDR3 DNA reads as TGTGCCAGCAGCCAAGATACAGCCTCCTACGAGCAGTACTTC. Translated: CASSQDTASYEQYF.

This chain uses TRBV6-6 with TRBJ1-6; 10 bases line up with TRBD1. Germline assignment: CDR1 MNHNY and CDR2 SVGAGI (reference sequence). The CDR3 extends over 14 amino acids. The junction had 9 bases not matched to a gene; V was cut back by 6 bases and J by 13 bases. CDR3 DNA: TGTGCCAGCAGCCCCTCGACAGGGGGCGCCCCCCTCCACTTT. Translated, it gives CASSPSTGGAPLHF.

This clone was seen a handful of times. V is TRBV27 and J is TRBJ1-5; D call uncertain. This CDR3 region has 12 residues. V was shortened by 6 bases and J by 4 bases, with 7 bases between the two germline ends. Germline loops: CDR1 MNHEY, CDR2 SMNVEV (reference sequence). The CDR3 loop reads CASRLPNQPQHF. The CDR3 DNA reads TGTGCCAGCAGACTCCCTAATCAGCCCCAGCATTTT.

This clone was counted a single time. The chain combines TRBV11-2 with TRBJ2-1, with D possibly matching TRBD2 (5 bases). The germline V and J ends were trimmed by 1 base and 6 bases, with 7 bases remaining between them. The CDR3 runs 13 residues. CDR1 is SGHAT, CDR2 FQNNGV, per germline. The CDR3 DNA follows: TGTGCCAGCAGCTTAGGACTATCCAATGAGCAGTTCTTC. Translation: CASSLGLSNEQFF.

The V call is TRBV6-5, the J call TRBJ2-7; D gene ambiguous. Trimming pared 6 bases from V and 4 bases from J, leaving 13 bases between. Germline V lookup: CDR1 MNHEY, CDR2 SVGAGI. The CDR3 has 13 residues. The CDR3: CASSRHQNYEQYF. DNA of the CDR3: TGTGCCAGCAGCCGACACCAAAATTACGAGCAGTACTTC.

This clone has more than one count but fewer than ten. The rearrangement links TRBV6-1 to TRBJ1-6; D might be TRBD1 (6 bases). Trimming removed 2 bases at V and 4 bases at J, with 9 bases between. This CDR3 contains 15 residues. Per the germline V gene, CDR1 is MNHNS and CDR2 is SASEGT. The CDR3 reads CASSESDRYNSPLHF. CDR3 in DNA: TGTGCCAGCAGTGAATCCGACAGGTATAATTCACCCCTCCACTTT.

V usage is TRBV29-1 and J usage is TRBJ1-6, with 7 nucleotides matching TRBD1. CDR1 is SQVTM and CDR2 is ANQGSEA in the germline V gene. V lost 8 bases to trimming and J lost 7 bases; unmatched junction nucleotides: 14. The CDR3 totals 15 residues. The CDR3 is CSIPAGTAGNSPLHF. The CDR3 nucleotides read TGCAGCATTCCCGCAGGGACAGCTGGGAATTCACCCCTCCACTTT.

This chain links TRBV5-6 with TRBJ2-3; 9 bases agree with TRBD2. With 4 bases clipped from V and 5 bases from J, the junction kept 8 bases outside the gene matches. The CDR3 contains 15 residues. Germline lookup yields CDR1 SGHDT and CDR2 YYEEEE. The CDR3 sequence is CASSPEGLAIDTQYF. CDR3 DNA sequence: TGTGCCAGCAGCCCCGAGGGACTAGCAATAGATACGCAGTATTTT.

A few counts support this clone. The chain is built from TRBV3-1 (or the pseudogene TRBV3-2) and TRBJ1-1; D might be TRBD1 (5 bases). This CDR3 comprises 15 residues. V lost 2 bases and J 11 bases, leaving 21 bases between the germline ends. Germline CDR1 LGHDT, CDR2 YNNKEL (reference sequence). CDR3 DNA: TGTGCCAGCAGCCAAATAAACACAGGCACAGCCGGGGCTTTCTTT. This translates into CASSQINTGTAGAFF.

This chain links TRBV5-1 with TRBJ1-1; D perhaps matches TRBD1 (6 bases). Germline assignment: CDR1 SGHRS and CDR2 YFSETQ. The V end was cut by 6 bases, the J end by 6 bases, with 18 bases between. This CDR3 contains 14 residues. CDR3 in amino acids: CASMKILGGAEAFF. The CDR3 DNA reads TGCGCCAGCATGAAAATCTTAGGGGGGGCTGAAGCTTTCTTT.

The chain joins TRBV12-3 or TRBV12-4 to TRBJ2-1; no firm D call. CDR3 length equals 13 residues. V shed 2 bases and J shed 5 bases, with 7 bases lying between them. In DNA form, the CDR3 reads TGTGCCAGCAGTTTACAAGAGGACAATGAGCAGTTCTTC. This translates into CASSLQEDNEQFF.

The chain carries TRBV19 and TRBJ2-2, with 8 bases identical to TRBD2. V lost 8 bases and J lost 3; bases outside the gene matches: 5. CDR3 length: 14 residues. Germline assignment: CDR1 LNHDA and CDR2 SQIVND (reference sequence). The CDR3 nucleotides read TGTGCCAGTCGCCCTAGCGGGTACACCGGGGAGCTGTTTTTT. This encodes CASRPSGYTGELFF.

The chain couples TRBV7-8 to TRBJ2-5; TRBD2 aligns across 8 bases. Looked up from germline, CDR1 is SGHVS and CDR2 is FQNEAQ. The CDR3 has 15 residues. The trim removed 5 bases at V and 1 base at J, leaving 6 bases unmatched. The CDR3 DNA sequence: TGTGCCAGCAGCGTCCGCACTAGCGGCCAAGAGACCCAGTACTTC. Its translation is CASSVRTSGQETQYF.

This clone has a count of ten or more. The chain has TRBV4-1 and TRBJ1-3; D gene unclear. The germline V and J ends were trimmed by 0 bases and 7 bases, with 7 bases remaining between them. Per germline, CDR1 MGHRA and CDR2 YSYEKL. This CDR3 has 13 residues. Here the CDR3 reads CASSQDPYNTIYF. CDR3 in DNA: TGCGCCAGCAGCCAAGATCCTTATAACACCATATATTTT.

The chain recombines TRBV4-1 with TRBJ2-5; TRBD2 might be the D (7 bases). Between the trimmed V and J ends, which lost 4 bases and 2 bases, there was a span of 20 bases. The germline CDR1 and CDR2 sequences are MGHRA and YSYEKL. The CDR3 extends over 17 amino acids. This chain's CDR3 is CASSLGGGLAGQETQYF. The CDR3 nucleotides are TGCGCCAGCAGCCTAGGGGGGGGCCTAGCCGGGCAAGAGACCCAGTACTTC.

This clone came up a few times. The V and J genes are TRBV7-9 and TRBJ2-3, with TRBD2 matching over 13 bases. Germline assignment: CDR1 SEHNR and CDR2 FQNEAQ (reference sequence). With V trimmed by 3 bases and J by 4 bases, 4 bases remained unmatched. CDR3 length equals 16 residues. CDR3 coding DNA: TGTGCCAGCAGCTTCGGGACTAGCGGGAATGCAGATACGCAGTATTTT. It translates to CASSFGTSGNADTQYF.

The chain links TRBV6-5 to TRBJ1-6, with TRBD1 identical over 9 bases. Germline V gives CDR1 MNHEY, CDR2 SVGAGI. CDR3 length: 14 amino acids. Germline trimming cut 7 bases from V and 10 bases from J; bases unmatched to any gene: 8. The CDR3 here is CASNARDRDSPLHF. CDR3 bases: TGTGCCAGCAACGCCCGGGACAGGGACTCACCCCTCCACTTT.

The chain has TRBV6-5 and TRBJ1-1; D ambiguous. Germline V gives CDR1 MNHEY, CDR2 SVGAGI. The CDR3 covers 14 residues. Deletions cut 11 bases from V and 1 base from J, with 17 bases between. CDR3 region: CAGARVRTNTEAFF. The CDR3, as DNA: TGTGCCGGAGCAAGAGTGCGTACGAACACTGAAGCTTTCTTT.

The J gene is TRBJ2-1, the V gene TRBV29-1, with 10 positions matching TRBD1. Per the germline V gene, CDR1 is SQVTM and CDR2 is ANQGSEA. The junction had 2 bases not matched to a gene; V was cut back by 7 bases and J by 2 bases. The CDR3 is 13 residues long. CDR3 sequence reads: CSAGQGAYNEQFF. In DNA form, the CDR3 reads TGCAGCGCTGGACAGGGGGCCTACAATGAGCAGTTCTTC.

The chain employs TRBV10-1 and TRBJ2-1; no definite D call. Germline-derived CDR1 and CDR2 are WNHNN and SYGVQD (reference sequence). The V end was cut by 7 bases, the J end by 3 bases, with 7 bases between. The CDR3 loop spans 12 amino acids. The CDR3 bases are TGCGCCAGCAATATTTTCTACAATGAGCAGTTCTTC. This codes for CASNIFYNEQFF.

The chain recombines TRBV5-1 with TRBJ2-3; 8 bases match TRBD1. J lost 4 bases, V lost 3 bases, and 7 bases had no gene match. Germline CDR1 and CDR2: SGHRS and YFSETQ. The CDR3 is 15 amino acids. The CDR3 reads CASSSGGTGADTQYF. The DNA of the CDR3 is TGCGCCAGCAGCTCTGGGGGGACAGGAGCAGATACGCAGTATTTT.

The sample holds many counts of this clone. As DNA, the CDR3 is TGTGCCAGCTCACCAGGTAGGGGTAGAAATCAGCCCCAGCATTTT. Protein sequence: CASSPGRGRNQPQHF. This chain links TRBV18 with TRBJ1-5; D is possibly TRBD1 (5 bases). Germline-derived CDR1 and CDR2 are KGHSH and LQKENI. V lost 2 bases to trimming and J lost 4 bases, with 12 bases between them. This CDR3 is built from 15 residues.

The gene calls are TRBV19 and TRBJ2-7; 10 bases line up with TRBD2. The V gene's germline CDR1 is LNHDA and CDR2 SQIVND (reference sequence). V shed 5 bases, J shed 6 bases, and the junction held 4 bases outside the gene matches. CDR3 length: 13 amino acids. The CDR3 coding sequence is TGTGCCAGTAGTTCTAGCGGGAGACTCGAGCAGTACTTC. This translates into CASSSSGRLEQYF.

The gene calls are TRBV10-3 and TRBJ1-3, with D unclear. The V end lost 2 bases, the J end lost 4 bases, and 6 bases lay between the germline ends. Germline loops: CDR1 ENHRY, CDR2 SYGVKD. This CDR3 has 13 residues. The CDR3 loop is CAISEARGNTIYF. In DNA, the CDR3 is TGTGCCATCAGTGAGGCCAGAGGAAACACCATATATTTT.

The chain uses TRBV29-1 and TRBJ2-1, with D unresolved. The germline V gene encodes CDR1 SQVTM and CDR2 ANQGSEA. The CDR3 consists of 11 residues. V was clipped by 4 bases and J by 9 bases, with 10 bases between them. CDR3 DNA: TGCAGCGTTGGGCAGCAGGTTGAGCAGTTCTTC. Its translation: CSVGQQVEQFF.